This record covers a single TCR beta chain. This clonotype was counted a few times. Its target antigen remains unknown. Per-base quality was not reported, and no clone a single base away is much larger than it. The junction carries 17 bases between V and J, which are trimmed by 1 base and 4 bases respectively. Measured from the cysteine to the phenylalanine, the CDR3 is 16 residues long. The CDR3 DNA has 48 bases and is translated from base 1. Via the germline V gene (reference sequence), CDR1 is LGHDT and CDR2 YNNKEL. TCR beta CDR3 regions were amplified from RNA transcripts for repertoire sequencing. A first-round RT-PCR used HTBI primers with the Qiagen OneStep RT-PCR kit, followed by a second-round multiplex PCR, size selection and purification. The libraries underwent paired-end sequencing with 100 bp reads on an Illumina HiSeq2000. As for the authors' bioinformatics: SOAPnuke was used to process the reads, throwing out any read that had adapters, had uncalled bases, had a mean Phred below 15, or lacked an exact constant-primer or identifier match. COPE v1.2.5 was used to merge the high-quality paired reads. Each unique nucleotide sequence was defined as a clonotype, and clonotypes were aligned to IMGT TRB V, D and J references with MiTCR v1.1. Only V-J combinations with frequency above 0.0001 were analysed, covering more than 99% of repertoires. For each V-J combination, a TCR clonal expansion and chaos score was defined as the ratio of F50 clonal expansion to chaos observed in the TCRdist matrix. Welch's t-statistics and random forest were used to narrow the features down to more than 10 V-J combinations, which were then fed into a naive Bayes classifier. The similarity between thyroid and blood repertoires was quantified using the Morisita-Horn index. TCRdb reanalyzed the raw reads on its own, using fastp at Q25 for trimming and MiXCR for clone calling, and kept in-frame beta chains. One record per CDR3 amino acid sequence lists the most common genes and DNA. TCRdb, rather than the study authors, made the V and J calls. The sample records hundreds of thousands of distinct CDR3 sequences, 22% of which are singletons. The top ten clones comprise approximately 7% of the sample.

These data are taken from a study of Graves' ophthalmopathy and Graves' hyperthyroidism (dated by TCRdb to about 2018). About the study as a whole: Peripheral blood was collected at initial diagnosis, prior to any treatment. The study used TCR beta repertoire signatures to distinguish Graves' ophthalmopathy from Graves' hyperthyroidism and to predict progression to ophthalmopathy. In total, 135 blood samples were TCR-sequenced: 43 ophthalmopathy, some 72 hyperthyroidism and roughly 17 hyperthyroidism-to-ophthalmopathy patients. To explore V-J signatures distinguishing ophthalmopathy from hyperthyroidism, a discovery set of about a hundred patients (roughly 45 ophthalmopathy, 57 stable hyperthyroidism) was enrolled. An independent validation cohort was composed of around 19 hyperthyroidism patients and more than 15 patients who later progressed from hyperthyroidism to ophthalmopathy. In over 5 hyperthyroidism patients, the T-cell repertoire of thyroid tissue was compared with the T-cell repertoire of blood. After sampling, hyperthyroidism patients received methimazole starting at 30 mg daily, and ophthalmopathy patients received high-dose intravenous methylprednisolone. The 100 or so discovery patients were randomly split 7:3 into training and test sets. Results and caveats for the whole study, not just this receptor: In cross-validation, the 13-signature model distinguished ophthalmopathy from stable hyperthyroidism with around 90% sensitivity and 81.08% specificity, while in the test set the corresponding values were about 79% and 69%. Sample size was not predetermined statistically, and investigators were not blinded to group allocation. In validation, the model predicted ophthalmopathy progression with more than 55% sensitivity and about 77% specificity; some 13 predicted patients were CT-confirmed with GO in a median of approximately six months. Among expanded thyroid clonotypes with frequency above 0.001, most also showed up in blood, which suggests that blood repertoires may reflect the thyroid immune response.

Stable hyperthyroidism was defined as no progression to ophthalmopathy within 18 months of follow-up. Hyperthyroidism patients were newly diagnosed, with disease duration under 2 months, and aged 18 to 65 years. Patients with other autoimmune diseases, uncontrolled infections, pregnancy or lactation were excluded. Diagnosis was based on clinical symptoms, serum thyroxine, TRAb, thyroid ultrasound and orbital computed tomography. Using Ficoll-Paque density gradient centrifugation, PBMCs were isolated from over 8.5 ml of fresh peripheral blood. Total RNA was extracted using Trizol reagent, and RNA quality was checked on an Agilent 2100 Bioanalyzer.

The TCR was taken from a woman under 30 with stable Graves' hyperthyroidism. Some clones in this sample may be carry-over from other donors' samples. Donor details come from another sample of the same person, matched by shared clones. This receptor chain uses TRBV3-1 and TRBJ2-7, with the identity of the D gene unclear. Sequenced material: peripheral blood. This receptor has the CDR3 CASSQAPDVRQYEQYF. The DNA sequence reads TGTGCCAGCAGCCAAGCGCCGGACGTCCGGCAATACGAGCAGTACTTC.